These 7 T cell receptor beta chains originate from one sample sequenced in a study of OX40 agonist ivuxolimab in advanced cancers. The data were produced by immunoSEQ multiplex PCR, yet TCRdb's version contains in-frame clones alone and is incomplete. The sample includes approximately 62,000 clones, 80% to 95% of them seen just once. The sample here was CD4+ or CD8+ T cells sorted from blood, taken in a trial of the OX40 agonist ivuxolimab. Receptor source: an adult with an advanced solid tumor such as melanoma, head and neck, liver or kidney cancer.

This clone occurred once. This chain links TRBV27 with TRBJ2-1; D remains unclear. The CDR3 is 15 amino acids. The germline gives CDR1 MNHEY, CDR2 SMNVEV (reference sequence). V lost 0 bases and J 7 bases, leaving 13 bases between the germline ends. The CDR3 protein is CASSLSVNSYNEQFF. The DNA of the CDR3 is TGTGCCAGCAGTTTATCGGTTAACTCTTATAATGAGCAGTTCTTC.

V gene TRBV7-7 combines with J gene TRBJ1-4; 10 bases map to TRBD1. With V trimmed by 6 bases and J by 7 bases, 11 bases remained unmatched. There are 16 residues in the CDR3. Germline CDR1 is SSHAT and CDR2 is FNYEAQ (reference sequence). The CDR3 loop is CASRLMRDRGGEKLFF. The CDR3, as DNA: TGTGCCAGCAGGTTAATGAGGGACAGGGGTGGTGAAAAACTGTTTTTT.

CDR3 nucleotide sequence: TGTGCCACCTCCCAGACTAGCGGGAATGGGTATACGCAGTATTTT. It encodes CATSQTSGNGYTQYF. The chain recombines TRBV2 with TRBJ2-3; 11 nucleotides agree with TRBD2. In germline, CDR1 is SNHLY, CDR2 FYNNEI. The length of the CDR3 is 15 residues. V was pared by 10 bases and J by 7 bases, with 13 bases of the junction left unmatched.

The chain couples TRBV27 to TRBJ1-2; D gene ambiguous. Deletions cut 0 bases from V and 4 bases from J, with 6 bases between. The CDR3 runs 13 residues. Germline CDR1 reads MNHEY; CDR2 reads SMNVEV (reference sequence). CDR3 amino acids: CASSLSGLYGYTF. DNA of the CDR3: TGTGCCAGCAGTTTATCAGGCCTCTATGGCTACACCTTC.

This chain uses TRBV9 with TRBJ2-2; 11 bases map to TRBD2. Trimming cost V 5 bases and J 8 bases; bases outside gene matches: 14. The CDR3 has 17 residues. In germline, CDR1 is SGDLS, CDR2 YYNGEE. CDR3 loop: CASSSSGRPPRDGELFF. CDR3 DNA sequence: TGTGCCAGCAGTTCTAGCGGGAGGCCCCCTCGAGATGGGGAGCTGTTTTTT.

The V and J genes are TRBV9 and TRBJ1-1; 10 bases match TRBD1. The CDR3 totals 15 residues. The V segment lost 0 bases and the J segment 5 bases; nucleotides outside the gene matches: 4. Germline-derived CDR1 and CDR2 are SGDLS and YYNGEE. CDR3 nucleotide sequence: TGTGCCAGCAGCGTAGGGCGGGGACAGGGGACTGAAGCTTTCTTT. Protein product: CASSVGRGQGTEAFF.

The chain recombines TRBV10-3 with TRBJ2-2, with 11 nucleotides matching TRBD2. The V and J ends lost 4 bases and 4 bases, in that order; junction bases with no gene match: 2. The CDR3 loop spans 15 amino acids. From germline, CDR1 is ENHRY and CDR2 SYGVKD. CDR3 region: CAISGGTSGTGELFF. In DNA form, the CDR3 reads TGTGCCATCAGTGGCGGGACTAGCGGCACCGGGGAGCTGTTTTTT.